These 14 T cell receptor beta chains were sequenced from one sample in a study of blood T cell repertoires in COVID-19. TCRdb's copy holds only in-frame clones and misses some; the assay was immunoSEQ multiplex PCR. The sample has 80,000 to 130,000 clones; more than 85% are singletons. Sequencing input: peripheral blood. These receptors all come from a man in his sixties with acute or convalescent COVID-19.

This rearrangement joins TRBV4-1 to TRBJ2-2; 15 bases map to TRBD2. The CDR3 runs 16 residues. Germline loops: CDR1 MGHRA, CDR2 YSYEKL. J lost 6 bases, V lost 3 bases, and 2 bases had no gene match. The CDR3 spells CASSHGLAGGAGELFF. CDR3 coding DNA: TGCGCCAGCAGCCATGGACTAGCGGGAGGGGCCGGGGAGCTGTTTTTT.

The gene calls are TRBV19 and TRBJ1-1; D not resolved. The V gene's germline CDR1 is LNHDA and CDR2 SQIVND (reference sequence). The CDR3 length is 15 residues. V gave up 7 bases and J gave up 6 bases, with 21 bases separating them. The CDR3 DNA reads TGTGCCAGTAAGGAGGGCAGTGGGAATCTAGCTGAAGCTTTCTTT. This encodes CASKEGSGNLAEAFF.

The genes are TRBV5-1 and TRBJ2-7; TRBD1 matches 12 bases. J was trimmed by 6 bases and V by 4 bases; bases with no gene match: 8. This CDR3 has 15 amino acids. Germline CDR1 SGHRS, CDR2 YFSETQ. The DNA for the CDR3 is TGCGCCAGCAGCCCGGGACAGGGGGCATTCCGCGAGCAGTACGTC. It translates to CASSPGQGAFREQYV.

V and J are TRBV7-2 and TRBJ1-1; 7 bases match TRBD1. This CDR3 has 19 amino acids. The V gene end was trimmed by 2 bases and the J gene end by 4 bases; junction bases not matched to a gene: 19. CDR1 is SGHTA and CDR2 is FQGNSA in the germline V gene. CDR3 nucleotides: TGTGCCAGCAGCTTATCCAGGGGGTATGTCACTAACGTAGGCACTGAAGCTTTCTTT. This encodes CASSLSRGYVTNVGTEAFF.

This chain uses TRBV1 with TRBJ2-2; the D call in the table, TRBD2, was not verified against the DNA. TRBV1 is labeled a pseudogene. The CDR3 length is 12 residues. The CDR3, as DNA: TGCAAGGAGGGAGGGTACACCGGGGAGCTGTTTTTT. Its protein is CKEGGYTGELFF.

In its sample, this clone was seen once. The chain employs TRBV6-6 and TRBJ1-1, with D possibly being TRBD1 (5 bases). V lost 7 bases and J lost 5, with 11 bases in between. In germline, CDR1 is MNHNY, CDR2 SVGAGI (reference sequence). CDR3 length equals 12 residues. CDR3 sequence: CASTGGGTEAFF. In DNA form, the CDR3 reads TGTGCCAGCACCGGGGGGGGTACTGAAGCTTTCTTT.

The chain joins TRBV5-5 to TRBJ2-1; 11 bases map to TRBD2. The CDR3 has 15 residues. V dropped 0 bases and J dropped 10; count of bases not matched to a gene: 6. The germline CDR1 and CDR2 sequences are SGHKS and YYEKEE (reference sequence). The CDR3 region is CASSLGLAGGYEQFF. In DNA, the CDR3 is TGTGCCAGCAGCTTGGGGCTAGCGGGAGGATACGAGCAGTTCTTC.

This sequence joins TRBV29-1 and TRBJ1-2; weak D call: TRBD1 (6 bases). The germline V and J ends were trimmed by 4 bases and 0 bases, with 12 bases remaining between them. Germline CDR1 reads SQVTM; CDR2 reads ANQGSEA. There are 14 residues in the CDR3. DNA of the CDR3: TGCAGCGTTGTACTGGGGACAACTAACTATGGCTACACCTTC. Its protein is CSVVLGTTNYGYTF.

The V gene is TRBV7-2, the J gene TRBJ1-1, with D possibly TRBD1 on 6 matching bases. Trimming shortened V by 4 bases and J by 1 base, and 7 bases separated the two germline ends. There are 13 residues in the CDR3. The V gene's germline CDR1 is SGHTA and CDR2 FQGNSA. CDR3 sequence: CASSSGANTEAFF. CDR3 nucleotide sequence: TGTGCCAGCAGCTCAGGGGCGAACACTGAAGCTTTCTTT.

The chain links TRBV6-5 to TRBJ1-1; 8 bases are shared with TRBD1. Germline values: CDR1 MNHEY, CDR2 SVGAGI. The CDR3 spans 14 residues. The V gene end was trimmed by 2 bases and the J gene end by 3 bases; junction bases not matched to a gene: 2. The CDR3 spells CASSYAGQDTEAFF. In DNA, the CDR3 is TGTGCCAGCAGTTACGCGGGACAGGACACTGAAGCTTTCTTT.

This chain connects TRBV5-1 to TRBJ1-4; D remains unclear. From germline, CDR1 is SGHRS and CDR2 YFSETQ. CDR3 length: 16 residues. Trimming took 0 bases from V and 1 from J, leaving 10 bases between them. The CDR3 here is CASSLAGFRTNEKLFF. The DNA of the CDR3 is TGCGCCAGCAGCTTGGCGGGTTTTCGAACTAATGAAAAACTGTTTTTT.

V and J are TRBV19 and TRBJ2-1; TRBD1 is a possible D gene (5 bases). Germline V CDR1 and CDR2: LNHDA, SQIVND (reference sequence). V was pared by 3 bases and J by 15 bases, with 24 bases between. The CDR3 spans 15 residues. The DNA for the CDR3 is TGTGCCAGTAGTATGATGTGGGGCAGCAGTGATCCTGCGTTCTTC. Residues: CASSMMWGSSDPAFF.

This chain uses TRBV5-4 with TRBJ2-1; the match to TRBD1 covers 11 bases. Germline CDR1 is SGHNT and CDR2 is YYREEE (reference sequence). V shed 4 bases, J shed 5 bases, and the junction held 8 bases outside the gene matches. The CDR3 consists of 16 residues. The CDR3: CASSTGQGAGDNEQFF. CDR3 nucleotide sequence: TGTGCCAGCAGCACCGGACAGGGGGCCGGGGACAATGAGCAGTTCTTC.

The chain links TRBV6-5 to TRBJ2-5; the D gene is possibly TRBD1 (7 bases). CDR1 is MNHEY, CDR2 SVGAGI, per germline. Trimming took 7 bases from V and 5 from J, leaving 17 bases between them. This CDR3 is 14 amino acids long. The CDR3 DNA follows: TGTGCCAGCAAGCGGGTCAGGGGGATGGAGACCCAGTACTTC. This codes for CASKRVRGMETQYF.